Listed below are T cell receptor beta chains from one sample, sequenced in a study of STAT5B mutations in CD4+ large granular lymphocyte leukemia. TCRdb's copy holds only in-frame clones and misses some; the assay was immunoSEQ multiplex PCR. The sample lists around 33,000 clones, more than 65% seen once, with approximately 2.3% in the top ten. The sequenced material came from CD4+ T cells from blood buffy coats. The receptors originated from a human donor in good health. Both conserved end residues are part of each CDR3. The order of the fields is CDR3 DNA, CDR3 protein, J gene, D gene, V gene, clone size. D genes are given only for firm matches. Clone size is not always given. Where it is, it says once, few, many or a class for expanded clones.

CDR3nt: TGTGCCAGCAGCCCTCAGGGCCGCTCTGGAAACACCGTATATTTT
CDR3aa: CASSPQGRSGNTVYF
j_gene: TRBJ1-3
d_gene: -
v_gene: TRBV11-2
abundance: once

CDR3nt: TGTGCCAGCAGTGGAAATGCGGGAGGATACTACAATGAGCAGTTCTTC
CDR3aa: CASSGNAGGYYNEQFF
j_gene: TRBJ2-1
d_gene: TRBD2
v_gene: TRBV25-1
abundance: few

CDR3nt: TGTGCCAGCCACAAGGGGGCACTTAACTATGGCTACACCTTC
CDR3aa: CASHKGALNYGYTF
j_gene: TRBJ1-2
d_gene: TRBD1
v_gene: TRBV2
abundance: few

CDR3nt: TGCGCCAGCAGCCTGGGGACAGGGCTCGCAGATACGCAGTATTTT
CDR3aa: CASSLGTGLADTQYF
j_gene: TRBJ2-3
d_gene: TRBD1
v_gene: TRBV5-1
abundance: -

CDR3nt: TGCGCCAGCAGCCTGACCTCGGGGCAAACCTACGAGCAGTACTTC
CDR3aa: CASSLTSGQTYEQYF
j_gene: TRBJ2-7
d_gene: -
v_gene: TRBV4-1
abundance: -

CDR3nt: TGTGCCAGCAGTTTATCTGGACAGGTACTCTCTGGGGCCAACGTCCTGACTTTC
CDR3aa: CASSLSGQVLSGANVLTF
j_gene: TRBJ2-6
d_gene: TRBD1
v_gene: TRBV27
abundance: -

CDR3nt: TGTGCCAGCAGTTTGCCCCCGACTAGCGGGGGGCTGGGTGAGCAGTTCTTC
CDR3aa: CASSLPPTSGGLGEQFF
j_gene: TRBJ2-1
d_gene: TRBD2
v_gene: TRBV27
abundance: -

CDR3nt: TGTGCCAGCAGCTTAGAACAGGAGACAGATACGCAGTATTTT
CDR3aa: CASSLEQETDTQYF
j_gene: TRBJ2-3
d_gene: -
v_gene: TRBV11-3
abundance: -

CDR3nt: TGTGCCAGCAGCTTACGGGAGGGCCCGGGGACCCAGTACTTC
CDR3aa: CASSLREGPGTQYF
j_gene: TRBJ2-5
d_gene: TRBD2
v_gene: TRBV13
abundance: once

CDR3nt: TGTGCCAGCAGCTTAGTGGCAGGGGGATTGAACACTGAAGCTTTCTTT
CDR3aa: CASSLVAGGLNTEAFF
j_gene: TRBJ1-1
d_gene: TRBD1
v_gene: TRBV11-2
abundance: -

CDR3nt: TGTGCCAGCAGGCGACTACTAGGTGGGGAGACCCAGTACTTC
CDR3aa: CASRRLLGGETQYF
j_gene: TRBJ2-5
d_gene: -
v_gene: TRBV7-2
abundance: -

CDR3nt: TGTGCCAGCAGCCCACCGGGACTACCGTATGGCTACACCTTC
CDR3aa: CASSPPGLPYGYTF
j_gene: TRBJ1-2
d_gene: -
v_gene: TRBV7-9
abundance: few

CDR3nt: TGTGCCTGGGGGCCGGGACGGCTGACGAACACTGAAGCTTTCTTT
CDR3aa: CAWGPGRLTNTEAFF
j_gene: TRBJ1-1
d_gene: -
v_gene: TRBV30
abundance: -

CDR3nt: TGTGCCAGCAGTGAAGGCAGGGGATCGAAAGCTTTCTTT
CDR3aa: CASSEGRGSKAFF
j_gene: TRBJ1-1
d_gene: -
v_gene: TRBV2
abundance: -

CDR3nt: TGTGCCAGCAGTAGCTCTGGGGCCAACGTCCTGACTTTC
CDR3aa: CASSSSGANVLTF
j_gene: TRBJ2-6
d_gene: -
v_gene: TRBV6-5
abundance: -

CDR3nt: TGTGCCGCCCGGATAGCGGGGGGGCTCTACGAGCAGTACTTC
CDR3aa: CAARIAGGLYEQYF
j_gene: TRBJ2-7
d_gene: TRBD2
v_gene: TRBV6-6
abundance: once

CDR3nt: TGTGCCAGCGCGGAAGCGGGAGCAGCCCCCACAGATACGCAGTATTTT
CDR3aa: CASAEAGAAPTDTQYF
j_gene: TRBJ2-3
d_gene: TRBD2
v_gene: TRBV7-6
abundance: -

CDR3nt: TGTGCCAGCAGCTTAGCGCCGATGAACGAGCAGTTCTTC
CDR3aa: CASSLAPMNEQFF
j_gene: TRBJ2-1
d_gene: -
v_gene: TRBV7-2
abundance: -

CDR3nt: TGTGCCAGCAGTGCACTCAGGGGGAATGAGCAGTTCTTC
CDR3aa: CASSALRGNEQFF
j_gene: TRBJ2-1
d_gene: TRBD1
v_gene: TRBV6-6
abundance: few

CDR3nt: TGTGCCAGCAGTGGACAGGGAGGGCGCACTGAAGCTTTCTTT
CDR3aa: CASSGQGGRTEAFF
j_gene: TRBJ1-1
d_gene: TRBD1
v_gene: TRBV27
abundance: -

CDR3nt: TGTGCCACCAGCAGGGGCTACGAGCAGTACTTC
CDR3aa: CATSRGYEQYF
j_gene: TRBJ2-7
d_gene: -
v_gene: TRBV15
abundance: -

CDR3nt: TGTGCCAGCAGCTTAAGGGGGACTAGCGATGAGCAGTTCTTC
CDR3aa: CASSLRGTSDEQFF
j_gene: TRBJ2-1
d_gene: TRBD2
v_gene: TRBV7-9
abundance: -

CDR3nt: TGTGCCAGCAGCCAAGAGGCTTGGCAGGGGAATCAGCCCCAGCATTTT
CDR3aa: CASSQEAWQGNQPQHF
j_gene: TRBJ1-5
d_gene: -
v_gene: TRBV4-2
abundance: -

CDR3nt: TGCGCCAGCAGCTTGGCGCCGCAGGGGCAGCCCCAGCATTTT
CDR3aa: CASSLAPQGQPQHF
j_gene: TRBJ1-5
d_gene: -
v_gene: TRBV5-1
abundance: -

CDR3nt: TGTGCCAGCAGCGCAAGACTAGGGGCCTACGAGCAGTACTTC
CDR3aa: CASSARLGAYEQYF
j_gene: TRBJ2-7
d_gene: -
v_gene: TRBV7-8
abundance: -

CDR3nt: TGTGCCACTAGGACTAGCGGGGGCGAGCAGTACTTC
CDR3aa: CATRTSGGEQYF
j_gene: TRBJ2-7
d_gene: TRBD2
v_gene: TRBV11-3
abundance: -

CDR3nt: TGCGCCAGCAGCTATTCTAGCGGGGGTTTCCAAGAGACCCAGTACTTC
CDR3aa: CASSYSSGGFQETQYF
j_gene: TRBJ2-5
d_gene: TRBD2
v_gene: TRBV5-1
abundance: -

CDR3nt: TGTGCCAGCAGTTACTCGGGACTGCTGAGCGAGCAGTACTTC
CDR3aa: CASSYSGLLSEQYF
j_gene: TRBJ2-7
d_gene: -
v_gene: TRBV6-5
abundance: -